The text below deals with one T cell receptor beta chain. The CDR3 contains 13 residues. Trimming cost V 5 bases and J 6 bases; bases outside gene matches: 3. Germline CDR1 reads SGHAT; CDR2 reads FQNNGV. This sample is part of a study of beta chain features in type 1 diabetes. Expressed TCRB transcripts were sequenced, since all the RNA that had been isolated was reverse transcribed. This table comes from immunoSEQ multiplex PCR, and its TCRdb copy is limited to in-frame clones, with some not included. The sample has about 900,000 clones, about 17% seen once. The sequenced sample consisted of naive CD4+ T cells from blood. This sequence joins TRBV11-2 and TRBJ2-1, with 8 bases identical to TRBD1. This receptor was identified in a woman aged 18-29 years in good health. The CDR3 DNA reads as TGTGCCAGCAGCCTAACAGGGGGCAATGAGCAGTTCTTC. Translation: CASSLTGGNEQFF.